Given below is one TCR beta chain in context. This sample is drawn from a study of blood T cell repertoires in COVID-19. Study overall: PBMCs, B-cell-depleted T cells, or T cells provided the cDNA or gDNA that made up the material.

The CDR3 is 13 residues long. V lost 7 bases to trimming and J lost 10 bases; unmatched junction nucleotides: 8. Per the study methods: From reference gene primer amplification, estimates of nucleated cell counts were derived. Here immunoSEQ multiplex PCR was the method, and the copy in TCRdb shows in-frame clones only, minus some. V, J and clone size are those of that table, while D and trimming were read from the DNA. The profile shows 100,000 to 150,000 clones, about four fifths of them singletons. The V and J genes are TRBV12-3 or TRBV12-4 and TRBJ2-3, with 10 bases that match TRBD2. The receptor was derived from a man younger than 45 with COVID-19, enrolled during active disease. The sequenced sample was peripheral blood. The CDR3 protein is CASTPTGLAAQYF. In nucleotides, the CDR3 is TGTGCCAGCACCCCCACCGGACTAGCGGCGCAGTATTTT.